These 16 T cell receptor beta chains came from one sample sequenced in a study of graft-versus-host responses after intestinal transplantation. Sequencing was performed with immunoSEQ multiplex PCR; in TCRdb, only in-frame clones are kept and a portion is missing. This table has 20,000 to 30,000 clones, less than 85% appearing once. Sample: PBMCs, taken around 29 days after intestinal transplant. These receptors came from a human patient who received an intestinal transplant, so some T cells may come from the graft donor.

This chain connects TRBV4-1 to TRBJ2-7; D may match TRBD1 or TRBD2 (5 bases each). V dropped 1 base and J dropped 6 bases, with 13 bases sitting between them. There are 14 residues in the CDR3. The germline CDR1 and CDR2 sequences are MGHRA and YSYEKL. The CDR3 sequence is CASSQGGLAREQYF. The DNA for the CDR3 is TGCGCCAGCAGCCAAGGGGGGTTGGCTCGCGAGCAGTACTTC.

This rearrangement joins TRBV4-1 to TRBJ1-5; no reliable D call. Trimming removed 0 bases at V and 0 bases at J, with 9 bases between. This CDR3 region has 16 residues. Germline CDR1 and CDR2: MGHRA and YSYEKL. The CDR3 here is CASSQESTHSNQPQHF. In nucleotides, the CDR3 is TGCGCCAGCAGCCAAGAAAGCACGCATAGCAATCAGCCCCAGCATTTT.

This CDR3 reads CASSLAGNTEAFF. For the CDR3, the DNA is TGTGCCAGCAGTTTGGCCGGGAACACTGAAGCTTTCTTT. The chain has TRBV27 and TRBJ1-1; D gene ambiguous. This CDR3 has 13 residues. Germline CDR1 is MNHEY and CDR2 is SMNVEV (reference sequence). V was clipped by 3 bases and J by 1 base, with 6 bases between them.

The chain couples TRBV5-1 to TRBJ2-5; no reliable D call. This CDR3 is built from 13 residues. The V and J ends lost 1 base and 2 bases respectively, with 6 bases between them. Germline-derived CDR1 and CDR2 are SGHRS and YFSETQ. The CDR3 DNA is TGCGCCAGCAGCTTGCTGGGACAAGAGACCCAGTACTTC. This gives the protein CASSLLGQETQYF.

The gene calls are TRBV7-2 and TRBJ2-5; TRBD1 might be the D (7 bases). Trimming cost V 4 bases and J 1 base, with 13 bases left between them. The CDR3 contains 15 residues. CDR1 SGHTA and CDR2 FQGNSA come from the germline V gene. CDR3 loop: CASSSGGGLQETQYF. CDR3 nucleotides: TGTGCCAGCAGCTCCGGAGGGGGCCTCCAAGAGACCCAGTACTTC.

CDR3: CATSRDSGGGANVLTF. CDR3 in DNA: TGTGCCACCAGCAGAGATAGTGGGGGTGGGGCCAACGTCCTGACTTTC. This chain links TRBV15 with TRBJ2-6; the D gene could be TRBD1 or TRBD2 (5 bases each). CDR3 length equals 16 residues. CDR1 LNHNV and CDR2 YYDKDF come from the germline V gene (reference sequence). Trimming removed 0 bases at V and 3 bases at J, with 9 bases between.

This chain links TRBV7-2 with TRBJ2-2; D unclear. Trimming cost V 2 bases and J 5 bases, with 9 bases left between them. In germline, CDR1 is SGHTA, CDR2 FQGNSA. This CDR3 spans 14 amino acids. For the CDR3, the DNA is TGTGCCAGCAGCTTAACCCCTGGGACCGGGGAGCTGTTTTTT. As protein: CASSLTPGTGELFF. Variable domain in full (rest from reference TRBV7-2 and TRBJ2-2): GAGVSQSPSNKVTEKGKDVELRCDPISGHTALYWYRQSLGQGLEFLIYFQGNSAPDKSGLPSDRFSAERTGGSVSTLTIQRTQQEDSAVYLCASSLTPGTGELFFGEGSRLTVL.

V gene TRBV5-6 combines with J gene TRBJ2-7; D is possibly TRBD1 (5 bases). The CDR3 consists of 12 residues. Germline V gene sequence: CDR1 SGHDT, CDR2 YYEEEE. Trimming removed 0 bases at V and 5 bases at J, with 6 bases between. This chain's CDR3 is CASSLVRDEQYF. The CDR3 coding sequence is TGTGCCAGCAGCTTGGTCAGGGACGAGCAGTACTTC.

This clone was seen only a few times. The chain is built from TRBV6-5 and TRBJ2-1; no reliable D call. V shed 2 bases and J shed 10 bases, with 9 bases lying between them. In germline, CDR1 is MNHEY, CDR2 SVGAGI. This CDR3 region has 12 residues. The DNA of the CDR3 is TGTGCCAGCAGTTACGGGGATAACGAGCAGTTCTTC. This codes for CASSYGDNEQFF.

This sequence joins TRBV7-9 and TRBJ2-3, with 9 bases aligning to TRBD1. The germline V gene encodes CDR1 SEHNR and CDR2 FQNEAQ (reference sequence). The CDR3 contains 16 residues. The trim removed 4 bases at V and 0 bases at J, leaving 5 bases unmatched. The CDR3 loop reads CASSYNRGPSTDTQYF. CDR3 DNA sequence: TGTGCCAGCAGCTACAACAGGGGGCCAAGCACAGATACGCAGTATTTT.

The gene calls are TRBV4-2 and TRBJ2-5; 7 bases fit TRBD2. Germline trimming cut 0 bases from V and 5 bases from J; bases unmatched to any gene: 3. The CDR3 is 14 amino acids. The germline gives CDR1 LGHNA, CDR2 YNFKEQ. The CDR3 is CASSQDRGGETQYF. The CDR3 region has the DNA TGTGCCAGCAGCCAAGATAGGGGAGGGGAGACCCAGTACTTC.

The genes are TRBV5-6 and TRBJ2-6; D ambiguous. The germline gives CDR1 SGHDT, CDR2 YYEEEE. The CDR3 runs to 14 residues. V gave up 0 bases and J gave up 0 bases, with 1 base separating them. CDR3 DNA: TGTGCCAGCAGCTTGGACTCTGGGGCCAACGTCCTGACTTTC. Encoded protein: CASSLDSGANVLTF.

This chain's CDR3 is CASSEQGRSEKLFF. The CDR3 DNA is TGCGCCAGCAGCGAACAGGGGAGAAGTGAAAAACTGTTTTTT. V is TRBV5-1 and J is TRBJ1-4; 7 bases fit TRBD1. The V segment lost 4 bases and the J segment 7 bases; nucleotides outside the gene matches: 7. This CDR3 has 14 residues. CDR1 is SGHRS, CDR2 YFSETQ, per germline.

The chain couples TRBV2 to TRBJ2-1; TRBD2 is a possible D gene (6 bases). The CDR3 consists of 11 residues. The germline V and J ends were trimmed by 4 bases and 15 bases, with 13 bases remaining between them. Germline V gene data show CDR1 as SNHLY and CDR2 as FYNNEI. The CDR3 is CASSGGAGWFF. Written as DNA, the CDR3 is TGTGCCAGCAGTGGAGGGGCGGGGTGGTTCTTC. Combining the CDR3 with reference TRBV2 and TRBJ2-1 gives the whole variable domain EPEVTQTPSHQVTQMGQEVILRCVPISNHLYFYWYRQILGQKVEFLVSFYNNEISEKSEIFDDQFSVERPDGSNFTLKIRSTKLEDSAMYFCASSGGAGWFFGPGTRLTVL.

The chain combines TRBV5-4 with TRBJ2-7; 9 bases are a match to TRBD1. There are 17 residues in the CDR3. Germline lookup yields CDR1 SGHNT and CDR2 YYREEE (reference sequence). V shed 4 bases, J shed 0 bases, and the junction held 11 bases outside the gene matches. The CDR3 loop is CASSPSIQGANSYEQYF. The CDR3 DNA is TGTGCCAGCAGCCCATCCATACAGGGGGCGAACTCCTACGAGCAGTACTTC.

The DNA for the CDR3 is TGTGCCAGCAGTTACTCTTCGGGTCAGCCCCAGCATTTT. The encoded protein is CASSYSSGQPQHF. The chain couples TRBV6-5 to TRBJ1-5; D gene ambiguous. The germline V and J ends were trimmed by 0 bases and 6 bases, with 6 bases remaining between them. The CDR3 is 13 amino acids. Germline V gives CDR1 MNHEY, CDR2 SVGAGI.